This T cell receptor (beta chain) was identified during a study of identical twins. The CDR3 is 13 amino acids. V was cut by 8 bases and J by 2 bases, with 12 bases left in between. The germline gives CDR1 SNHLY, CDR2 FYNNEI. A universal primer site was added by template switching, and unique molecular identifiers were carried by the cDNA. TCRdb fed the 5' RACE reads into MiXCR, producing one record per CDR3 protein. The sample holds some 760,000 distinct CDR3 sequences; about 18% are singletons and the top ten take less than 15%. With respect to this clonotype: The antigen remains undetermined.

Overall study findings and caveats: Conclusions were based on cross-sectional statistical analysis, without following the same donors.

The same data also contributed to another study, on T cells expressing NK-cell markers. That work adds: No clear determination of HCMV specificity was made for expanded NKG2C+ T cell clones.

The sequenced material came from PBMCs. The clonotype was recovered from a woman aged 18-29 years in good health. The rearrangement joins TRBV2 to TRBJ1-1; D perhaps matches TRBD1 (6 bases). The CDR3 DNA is TGTGCCAGCTTTCCGACAGGCAACACTGAAGCTTTCTTT. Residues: CASFPTGNTEAFF.